These 2 T cell receptor beta chains were all obtained from the same sample, sequenced in a study of CD8 T cells in ankylosing spondylitis. MiXCR was run by TCRdb on the 5' RACE reads, yielding one entry per CDR3 protein. The sample has some 90,000 distinct CDR3 sequences, approximately 30% seen once. Specimen: blood, either unsorted or a sorted T cell fraction (not recorded which). Receptors originate from a male donor with ankylosing spondylitis or in good health (not recorded which).

The genes are TRBV10-2 and TRBJ2-3; no definite D call. Per germline, CDR1 WSHSY and CDR2 SAAADI. Trimming took off 8 bases at V and 6 bases at J, with 6 bases between the two ends. The CDR3 length is 10 residues. Here the CDR3 reads CASVEDTQYF. The DNA for the CDR3 is TGCGCCAGCGTAGAGGATACGCAGTATTTT.

This sequence joins TRBV7-6 and TRBJ2-7; no clear D gene. The V gene's germline CDR1 is SGHVS and CDR2 FNYEAQ. Trimming shortened V by 4 bases and J by 4 bases, and 11 bases separated the two germline ends. The CDR3 is 13 amino acids. In nucleotides, the CDR3 is TGTGCCAGCAGCTCCTCGCCGGATTACGAGCAGTACTTC. It is translated as CASSSSPDYEQYF.